Shown below are 13 T cell receptor beta chains from a single sample sequenced in a study of blood T cell repertoires in COVID-19. Only in-frame clones appear in the TCRdb table, and some are missing; sequencing was by immunoSEQ multiplex PCR. The sample comprises under 200,000 clones, about 90% of which are singletons, and roughly 7% rests with the top ten. Sequenced sample: PBMCs or T cells enriched from blood (not recorded which). The receptors were sampled from a woman aged 50 to 65 who had recovered from COVID-19.

The V and J genes are TRBV25-1 and TRBJ1-2; no definite D call. The V gene's germline CDR1 is MGHDK and CDR2 SYGVNS. CDR3 length: 13 amino acids. Trimming cost V 2 bases and J 7 bases, with 11 bases left between them. The CDR3 DNA follows: TGTGCCAGCAGTGAACCCAACGGTCGTGGCTACACCTTC. Its translation is CASSEPNGRGYTF.

Only a few counts were recorded for this clone. The rearrangement joins TRBV2 to TRBJ2-2; 9 nucleotides match TRBD2. Germline CDR1 is SNHLY and CDR2 is FYNNEI. This CDR3 contains 15 residues. Trimming cost V 3 bases and J 8 bases; bases outside gene matches: 7. CDR3 loop: CASSEGLAGVGELFF. The CDR3, as DNA: TGTGCCAGCAGTGAGGGTTTAGCGGGAGTTGGGGAGCTGTTTTTT.

The V and J genes are TRBV10-2 and TRBJ2-2; TRBD2 might be the D (5 bases). The CDR3 extends over 15 amino acids. Germline assignment: CDR1 WSHSY and CDR2 SAAADI. V lost 5 bases to trimming and J lost 3 bases, with 13 bases between them. CDR3 loop: CASSNRRTYTGELFF. The DNA for the CDR3 is TGCGCCAGCAGTAACAGAAGGACTTACACCGGGGAGCTGTTTTTT.

This chain links TRBV4-1 with TRBJ2-3; no clear D gene. The CDR3 loop spans 12 amino acids. The germline CDR1 and CDR2 sequences are MGHRA and YSYEKL. Trimming cost V 5 bases and J 3 bases, with 6 bases left between them. The CDR3 nucleotides are TGCGCCAGCAGCGGCCGAACAGATACGCAGTATTTT. Amino acid sequence: CASSGRTDTQYF.

V gene TRBV12-3 or TRBV12-4 combines with J gene TRBJ1-5; D is ambiguous. V was trimmed by 3 bases and J by 6 bases, leaving 6 bases between them. This CDR3 comprises 12 residues. The CDR3 coding sequence is TGTGCCAGCAGTTTTCACGGTCAGCCCCAGCATTTT. It specifies CASSFHGQPQHF.

The chain is built from TRBV12-3 or TRBV12-4 and TRBJ1-2; TRBD1 might be the D (6 bases). With 5 bases removed from V and 5 bases from J, the gap between germline ends came to 9 bases. There are 12 residues in the CDR3. The CDR3 loop is CASSETGYGYTF. CDR3 nucleotide sequence: TGTGCCAGCAGTGAAACAGGGTATGGCTACACCTTC.

The rearrangement joins TRBV27 to TRBJ1-1; maybe TRBD1 (6 bases). The CDR3 runs to 15 residues. The V gene lost 6 bases and the J gene lost 1 base, with 15 bases spanning the gap. Germline V gives CDR1 MNHEY, CDR2 SMNVEV (reference sequence). The CDR3: CASREWDNANTEAFF. As DNA, the CDR3 is TGTGCCAGCAGGGAATGGGACAACGCGAACACTGAAGCTTTCTTT.

The chain links TRBV6-5 to TRBJ1-2, with a possible D match to TRBD1 (5 bases). The CDR3 is made up of 14 amino acids. The germline V gene encodes CDR1 MNHEY and CDR2 SVGAGI. V gave up 5 bases and J gave up 6 bases, with 16 bases separating them. In nucleotides, the CDR3 is TGTGCCAGCAGTAGCCGGGGGGATTGGGATGGCTACACCTTC. Its protein product is CASSSRGDWDGYTF.

The chain carries TRBV6-5 and TRBJ2-7, with 8 positions matching TRBD1. Germline V lookup: CDR1 MNHEY, CDR2 SVGAGI. CDR3 length: 12 amino acids. V gave up 5 bases and J gave up 6 bases; unmatched junction bases: 3. CDR3 sequence: CASSRTGFEQYF. The DNA for the CDR3 is TGTGCCAGCAGTCGGACAGGGTTCGAGCAGTACTTC.

The gene calls are TRBV28 and TRBJ2-3; no firm D call. The CDR3 consists of 14 residues. The germline V gene has CDR1 MDHEN and CDR2 SYDVKM. The V end was cut by 2 bases, the J end by 2 bases, with 8 bases between. CDR3: CASSLPVSTDTQYF. CDR3 DNA sequence: TGTGCCAGCAGTTTACCGGTCTCCACAGATACGCAGTATTTT. The entire variable domain, with the rest obtained from reference TRBV28 and TRBJ2-3, is as follows: DVKVTQSSRYLVKRTGEKVFLECVQDMDHENMFWYRQDPGLGLRLIYFSYDVKMKEKGDIPEGYSVSREKKERFSLILESASTNQTSMYLCASSLPVSTDTQYFGPGTRLTVL.

The chain joins TRBV7-2 to TRBJ2-6; 7 positions agree with TRBD1. From germline, CDR1 is SGHTA and CDR2 FQGNSA. V shed 5 bases and J 2 bases; nucleotides not matched to a gene: 3. The CDR3 consists of 15 residues. CDR3 bases: TGTGCCAGCAGCCGGGACAGAGCTGGGGCCAACGTCCTGACTTTC. Protein sequence: CASSRDRAGANVLTF.

This clone has only a few counts. This chain uses TRBV3-1 (or the pseudogene TRBV3-2) with TRBJ2-6, with unresolved D. Germline-derived CDR1 and CDR2 are LGHDT and YNNKEL (reference sequence). The CDR3 is made up of 15 amino acids. Between the trimmed V and J ends, which lost 3 bases and 0 bases, there was a span of 6 bases. Here the CDR3 reads CASSQTFSGANVLTF. Here the CDR3 DNA reads TGTGCCAGCAGCCAGACTTTCTCTGGGGCCAACGTCCTGACTTTC.

This clone was picked up a small number of times. The J gene is TRBJ2-5, the V gene TRBV19; TRBD2 agrees at 7 bases. This CDR3 contains 15 residues. Germline V gene data show CDR1 as LNHDA and CDR2 as SQIVND (reference sequence). The ends lost 3 bases at V and 0 bases at J; junction bases unmatched: 4. The CDR3 region is CASSIGGRYQETQYF. In nucleotides, the CDR3 is TGTGCCAGTAGTATCGGGGGGAGGTACCAAGAGACCCAGTACTTC.